The T cell receptor beta chain under discussion was sequenced for a study of response to subunit inactivated influenza vaccine. A note on this clonotype: Its cognate antigen is unknown.

Study outcomes and limitations: Every seasonal influenza vaccination brings in few new T cells, the authors suggested.

In TCRdb, the RT-PCR reads were re-called with MiXCR into one record per CDR3 protein. The data show 650,000 to 800,000 distinct CDR3 sequences, roughly 13% seen once. This TCR was recovered from a man aged 50 or older who received an inactivated influenza vaccine. The specimen was PBMCs from blood, collected approximately 15 days before vaccination.

CDR3 nucleotide sequence: TGTGCCAGCAGCCACCGGGACAGGGTCGACAATGAGCAGTTCTTC. It translates to CASSHRDRVDNEQFF. The V call is TRBV12-3 or TRBV12-4, the J call TRBJ2-1; 9 bases are shared with TRBD1. This CDR3 spans 15 amino acids. The J segment lost 5 bases and the V segment lost 6 bases, leaving 8 bases of the junction unmatched.